This T cell receptor (beta chain) was found in a study of T cells in Graves' hyperthyroidism and ophthalmopathy. Study-level information: At initial diagnosis, before any treatment had begun, peripheral blood was obtained.

The germline gives CDR1 MGHDK, CDR2 SYGVNS. The CDR3 length is 15 residues. The V gene lost 4 bases and the J gene lost 8 bases, with 20 bases spanning the gap. This clonotype was seen at least ten times. Amplification of TCR beta CDR3 regions was performed using RNA transcripts as template. Researchers ran a first-round RT-PCR on the TCR CDR3 using the HTBI primer set. TCRdb used MiXCR to reprocess the multiplex PCR reads, holding one entry per CDR3 protein. The table includes about 700,000 distinct CDR3 sequences, 12% to 15% detected once. The clonotype comes from a woman aged 18 to 35 with Graves' hyperthyroidism. The rearrangement joins TRBV25-1 to TRBJ1-1, with D possibly TRBD1 on 6 matching bases. The material sequenced was blood. In DNA form, the CDR3 reads TGTGCCAGCAGTGGGAATATCGGGGGGGCATCGGAAGCTTTCTTT. Protein sequence: CASSGNIGGASEAFF. The full variable domain, in which reference TRBV25-1 and TRBJ1-1 provide the parts outside the CDR3, is EADIYQTPRYLVIGTGKKITLECSQTMGHDKMYWYQQDPGMELHLIHYSYGVNSTEKGDLSSESTVSRIRTEHFPLTLESARPSHTSQYLCASSGNIGGASEAFFGQGTRLTVV.